Following are 26 T cell receptor beta chains from one sample sequenced in a study of cytotoxic CD8 clonotypes in ibrutinib-treated CLL. TCRdb keeps only in-frame clones here, not all; method: immunoSEQ multiplex PCR. The data show roughly 160,000 clones, roughly 80% seen once. The sequenced sample was PBMCs, obtained after 12 months of ibrutinib treatment. These receptors came from a human donor with chronic lymphocytic leukemia.

This clone appeared once. The V call is TRBV7-3, the J call TRBJ2-3; D uncertain. Germline V gene data show CDR1 as SGHTA and CDR2 as FQGTGA. This CDR3 has 13 amino acids. The V and J ends lost 0 bases and 4 bases respectively, with 5 bases between them. CDR3 sequence: CASSLTGPDTQYF. In nucleotides, the CDR3 is TGTGCCAGCAGCTTAACCGGGCCAGATACGCAGTATTTT.

Notes on this clone: One end of the junction does not line up with germline, which may come from a read error. The chain carries TRBV7-2 and TRBJ2-2; a possible D gene is TRBD2 (6 bases). Per germline, CDR1 SGHTA and CDR2 FQGNSA. The CDR3 sequence is 13 residues long. As DNA, the CDR3 is TGTGCCAGCAAGGAGGGGAACGCCGGGGAGCTGTTTTTT. The encoded protein is CASKEGNAGELFF.

The V gene is TRBV15, the J gene TRBJ1-6, with 9 bases that match TRBD1. The CDR3 has 14 residues. Per germline, CDR1 LNHNV and CDR2 YYDKDF (reference sequence). The junction had 9 bases not matched to a gene; V was cut back by 5 bases and J by 13 bases. The DNA for the CDR3 is TGTGCCACCAGCTTACACCGGGACAGGGTTCCCCTCCACTTT. Its protein product is CATSLHRDRVPLHF.

The chain is built from TRBV5-4 and TRBJ2-5; the D gene could be TRBD1 or TRBD2 (5 bases each). Germline lookup yields CDR1 SGHNT and CDR2 YYREEE (reference sequence). The V and J ends lost 5 bases and 1 base respectively, with 9 bases between them. CDR3 length: 13 residues. CDR3 region: CASSPGTQETQYF. CDR3 nucleotides: TGTGCCAGCAGTCCCGGGACCCAAGAGACCCAGTACTTC.

The gene calls are TRBV6-6 and TRBJ2-1, with 9 positions matching TRBD2. The V gene end was trimmed by 5 bases and the J gene end by 10 bases; junction bases not matched to a gene: 12. Germline V gene sequence: CDR1 MNHNY, CDR2 SVGAGI (reference sequence). CDR3 length: 15 residues. CDR3 nucleotides: TGTGCCAGCAGTCCTACTAGCGGGCGGGTCGGGGAGCAGTTCTTC. This codes for CASSPTSGRVGEQFF.

This rearrangement joins TRBV19 to TRBJ2-3; D gene ambiguous. CDR1 is LNHDA and CDR2 is SQIVND in the germline V gene (reference sequence). CDR3 length equals 13 residues. The V gene lost 5 bases and the J gene lost 1 base, with 7 bases spanning the gap. The CDR3 region has the DNA TGTGCCAGTAGTTCGGTGGGCACAGATACGCAGTATTTT. Translated: CASSSVGTDTQYF.

This clone was observed a handful of times. The chain has TRBV4-1 and TRBJ1-2; possibly TRBD1 for D (6 bases). V shed 4 bases and J shed 11 bases, with 20 bases lying between them. Germline V gene sequence: CDR1 MGHRA, CDR2 YSYEKL. The CDR3 extends over 14 amino acids. In DNA form, the CDR3 reads TGCGCCAGCAGCCCATCTTGGGACAACGAGTGGTACACCTTC. The encoded protein is CASSPSWDNEWYTF.

In its sample, this clone was seen a few times. J is TRBJ1-4 and V is TRBV7-2, with D possibly TRBD1 on 6 matching bases. Looked up from germline, CDR1 is SGHTA and CDR2 is FQGNSA. Trimming removed 5 bases from V and 6 bases from J, with 10 bases in between. CDR3 length: 13 residues. The CDR3 coding sequence is TGTGCCAGCAGCCTAAACAGGGATGAAAAACTGTTTTTT. Translated: CASSLNRDEKLFF. The whole variable domain, filled in from reference TRBV7-2 and TRBJ1-4, reads GAGVSQSPSNKVTEKGKDVELRCDPISGHTALYWYRQSLGQGLEFLIYFQGNSAPDKSGLPSDRFSAERTGGSVSTLTIQRTQQEDSAVYLCASSLNRDEKLFFGSGTQLSVL.

This sequence joins TRBV7-2 and TRBJ2-7; 10 bases line up with TRBD1. The CDR3 sequence is 15 residues long. J gave up 6 bases and V 5 bases, and 10 bases lay outside the gene matches. The germline CDR1 and CDR2 sequences are SGHTA and FQGNSA. This CDR3 reads CASSPLGTGASEQYF. CDR3 nucleotide sequence: TGTGCCAGCAGCCCGTTGGGGACAGGGGCTAGCGAGCAGTACTTC.

In the case of this clone: This could be a read error, since a much larger clone is one nucleotide away. This chain joins TRBV5-1 and TRBJ2-7; D gene unclear. Trimming pared 4 bases from V and 2 bases from J, leaving 16 bases between. Germline-derived CDR1 and CDR2 are SGHRS and YFSETQ. This CDR3 is 15 amino acids long. CDR3 amino acids: CASSPAERLAYEQYF. The CDR3 nucleotides are TGCGCCAGCAGCCCCGCAGAAAGGTTGGCCTACGAGCAGTACTTC.

The V and J genes are TRBV28 and TRBJ1-2; 8 nucleotides line up with TRBD1. The CDR3 extends over 14 amino acids. With V trimmed by 10 bases and J by 8 bases, 15 bases remained unmatched. Per the germline V gene, CDR1 is MDHEN and CDR2 is SYDVKM. As DNA, the CDR3 is TGTGCCATCCGTCCCGGACAGGGTCATCGCGGCTACACCTTC. Protein: CAIRPGQGHRGYTF.

This chain uses TRBV28 with TRBJ1-1; D ambiguous. From germline, CDR1 is MDHEN and CDR2 SYDVKM. V gave up 5 bases and J gave up 6 bases, with 19 bases separating them. This CDR3 region has 15 residues. This chain's CDR3 is CASSPPRGFPAEAFF. The CDR3 DNA reads TGTGCCAGCAGTCCCCCACGAGGGTTCCCCGCTGAAGCTTTCTTT.

This chain uses TRBV6-1 with TRBJ2-7; 11 nucleotides line up with TRBD1. J gave up 6 bases and V 6 bases, and 10 bases lay outside the gene matches. There are 15 residues in the CDR3. Germline V gene data show CDR1 as MNHNS and CDR2 as SASEGT. The CDR3 here is CASRRDRGSRREQYF. CDR3 sequence (DNA): TGTGCCAGCAGGCGGGACAGGGGGTCGAGACGCGAGCAGTACTTC.

The chain is built from TRBV18 and TRBJ1-4; D is possibly TRBD1 (5 bases). Germline values: CDR1 KGHSH, CDR2 LQKENI. The CDR3 is 14 amino acids. V dropped 2 bases and J dropped 7 bases, with 11 bases sitting between them. In DNA form, the CDR3 reads TGTGCCAGCTCACCAGGGCAGGGAGGTGAAAAACTGTTTTTT. Its protein product is CASSPGQGGEKLFF.

V gene TRBV27 combines with J gene TRBJ1-1, with D hard to call. Trimming stripped 6 bases from V and 11 bases from J, with 10 bases between. CDR1 is MNHEY and CDR2 is SMNVEV in the germline V gene (reference sequence). This CDR3 contains 10 residues. In DNA form, the CDR3 reads TGTGCCAGCAGCTCGATTGGGGCTTTCTTT. Its protein product is CASSSIGAFF.

The V gene is TRBV25-1, the J gene TRBJ2-5; D is perhaps TRBD1 (6 bases). The V end lost 4 bases, the J end lost 1 base, and 13 bases lay between the germline ends. The CDR3 totals 15 residues. CDR1 and CDR2 from the germline V gene are MGHDK and SYGVNS. Written as DNA, the CDR3 is TGTGCCAGCAGTGCTTGGAGAGGGGGCCAAGAGACCCAGTACTTC. It codes for CASSAWRGGQETQYF.

The rearrangement links TRBV5-6 to TRBJ2-5; D remains ambiguous. V was trimmed by 0 bases and J by 6 bases, leaving 6 bases between them. This CDR3 spans 12 amino acids. CDR1 SGHDT and CDR2 YYEEEE come from the germline V gene. CDR3 loop: CASSLESKTQYF. In nucleotides, the CDR3 is TGTGCCAGCAGCTTGGAGAGCAAGACCCAGTACTTC.

The chain combines TRBV7-2 with TRBJ2-5; 8 bases align to TRBD1. The J segment lost 5 bases and the V segment lost 5 bases, leaving 16 bases of the junction unmatched. Germline V gene sequence: CDR1 SGHTA, CDR2 FQGNSA. The CDR3 has 17 residues. CDR3 DNA sequence: TGTGCCAGCAGCCCCCGGACAGGGACCCCTCTTTGGGAGACCCAGTACTTC. Amino acids: CASSPRTGTPLWETQYF.

In its sample, this clone was seen a few times. The chain combines TRBV27 with TRBJ1-2; D unclear. V was pared by 0 bases and J by 8 bases, with 10 bases between. Germline-derived CDR1 and CDR2 are MNHEY and SMNVEV (reference sequence). CDR3 length: 13 residues. In nucleotides, the CDR3 is TGTGCCAGCAGTTTATCCCCAGTCCTGGGCTACACCTTC. Its translation is CASSLSPVLGYTF.

The chain links TRBV29-1 to TRBJ2-2; a possible D gene is TRBD2 (6 bases). Germline assignment: CDR1 SQVTM and CDR2 ANQGSEA. The ends were cut back, 7 bases at V and 8 bases at J, with 35 bases in the middle. The CDR3 totals 19 residues. The CDR3 reads CSAQIPPGLRKKRRGELFF. As DNA, the CDR3 is TGCAGCGCCCAAATCCCCCCCGGACTAAGAAAGAAGAGAAGGGGGGAGCTGTTTTTT.

This clone was recorded once. The chain employs TRBV7-6 and TRBJ1-3, with D perhaps matching TRBD1 (5 bases). The germline gives CDR1 SGHVS, CDR2 FNYEAQ. The CDR3 extends over 12 amino acids. V was shortened by 1 base and J by 7 bases, with 5 bases between the two germline ends. The CDR3 loop is CASSLEGNTIYF. The CDR3 region has the DNA TGTGCCAGCAGCTTAGAGGGGAACACCATATATTTT. The whole variable domain, filled in from reference TRBV7-6 and TRBJ1-3, reads GAGVSQSPRYKVTKRGQDVALRCDPISGHVSLYWYRQALGQGPEFLTYFNYEAQQDKSGLPNDRFSAERPEGSISTLTIQRTEQRDSAMYRCASSLEGNTIYFGEGSWLTVV.

The V call is TRBV2, the J call TRBJ1-4, with 7 bases matching TRBD1. CDR1 is SNHLY, CDR2 FYNNEI, per germline. CDR3 length: 13 residues. Unmatched junction bases numbered 7, after V lost 8 bases and J lost 7 bases. The chain's CDR3 is CASQVQGGEKLFF. DNA of the CDR3: TGTGCCAGCCAAGTCCAGGGGGGTGAAAAACTGTTTTTT.

This clone was seen a handful of times. The genes are TRBV7-2 and TRBJ2-7; D is tentatively TRBD1 or TRBD2 (5 bases each). The CDR3 contains 17 residues. Trimming shortened V by 1 base and J by 1 base, and 17 bases separated the two germline ends. CDR1 and CDR2 from the germline V gene are SGHTA and FQGNSA. The CDR3 is CASSLDPGRVRSYEQYF. CDR3 sequence (DNA): TGTGCCAGCAGCTTAGATCCGGGACGGGTGAGATCCTACGAGCAGTACTTC. Using reference TRBV7-2 and TRBJ2-7 for the parts outside the CDR3, the full variable domain is GAGVSQSPSNKVTEKGKDVELRCDPISGHTALYWYRQSLGQGLEFLIYFQGNSAPDKSGLPSDRFSAERTGGSVSTLTIQRTQQEDSAVYLCASSLDPGRVRSYEQYFGPGTRLTVT.

The chain couples TRBV10-3 to TRBJ1-2; D perhaps matches TRBD1 (6 bases). The V gene lost 4 bases and the J gene lost 5 bases, with 14 bases spanning the gap. Germline CDR1 reads ENHRY; CDR2 reads SYGVKD. The CDR3 contains 14 residues. The CDR3 coding sequence is TGTGCCATCAGTGCCCAGGGGCGGAAGTATGGCTACACCTTC. This translates into CAISAQGRKYGYTF.

The chain recombines TRBV27 with TRBJ2-5; TRBD1 agrees at 11 bases. After removal of 3 bases from V and 5 bases from J, the junction contained 8 bases not matched to a gene. The CDR3 is 16 amino acids. The V gene's germline CDR1 is MNHEY and CDR2 SMNVEV (reference sequence). The CDR3 reads CASSFGQGAGEETQYF. The CDR3 DNA reads TGTGCCAGCAGTTTCGGACAGGGGGCGGGAGAGGAGACCCAGTACTTC.

The CDR3 nucleotides are TGTGCCAGCAGCGAACTCGGGACAGTCGGCACTGAAGCTTTCTTT. Its translation is CASSELGTVGTEAFF. The chain is built from TRBV2 and TRBJ1-1; TRBD1 matches at 7 bases. This CDR3 is 15 amino acids long. J lost 4 bases, V lost 6 bases, and 11 bases had no gene match. From germline, CDR1 is SNHLY and CDR2 FYNNEI.